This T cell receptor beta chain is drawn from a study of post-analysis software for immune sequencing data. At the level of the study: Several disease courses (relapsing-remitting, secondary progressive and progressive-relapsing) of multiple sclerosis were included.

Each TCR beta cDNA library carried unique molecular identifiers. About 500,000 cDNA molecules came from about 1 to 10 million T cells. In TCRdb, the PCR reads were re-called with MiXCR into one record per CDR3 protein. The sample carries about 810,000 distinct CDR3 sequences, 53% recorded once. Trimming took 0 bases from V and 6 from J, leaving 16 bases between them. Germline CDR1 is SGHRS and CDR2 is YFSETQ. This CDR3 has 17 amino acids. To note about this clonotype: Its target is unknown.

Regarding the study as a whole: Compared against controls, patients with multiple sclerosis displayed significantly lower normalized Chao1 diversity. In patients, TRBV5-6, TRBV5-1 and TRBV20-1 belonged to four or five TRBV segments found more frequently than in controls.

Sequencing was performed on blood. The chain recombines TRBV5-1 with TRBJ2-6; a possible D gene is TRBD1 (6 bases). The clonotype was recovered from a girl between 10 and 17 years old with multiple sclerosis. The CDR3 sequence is CASSLERTVPQANVLTF. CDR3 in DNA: TGCGCCAGCAGCTTGGAACGGACAGTGCCACAGGCCAACGTCCTGACTTTC.